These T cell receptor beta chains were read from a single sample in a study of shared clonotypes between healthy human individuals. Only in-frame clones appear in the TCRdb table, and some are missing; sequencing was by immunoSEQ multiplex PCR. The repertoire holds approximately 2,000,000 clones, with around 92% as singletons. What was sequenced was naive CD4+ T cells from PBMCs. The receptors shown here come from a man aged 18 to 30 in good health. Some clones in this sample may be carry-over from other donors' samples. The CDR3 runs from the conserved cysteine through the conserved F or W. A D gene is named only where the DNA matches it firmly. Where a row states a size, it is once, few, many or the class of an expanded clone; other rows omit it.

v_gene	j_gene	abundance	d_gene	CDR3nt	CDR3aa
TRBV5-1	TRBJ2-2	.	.	TGCGCCAGCAGCTTGGGGGATTTGAACACCGGGGAGCTGTTTTTT	CASSLGDLNTGELFF
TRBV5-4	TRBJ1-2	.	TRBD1	TGTGCCAGCAACACAGGGGGCACTAGTGGCTATGGCTACACCTTC	CASNTGGTSGYGYTF
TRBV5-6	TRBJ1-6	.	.	TGTGCCAGCAGCTCCTCAGGGGATAATTCACCCCTCCACTTT	CASSSSGDNSPLHF
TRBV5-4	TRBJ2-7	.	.	TGTGCCAGCAGCTCGTCCGGGACACCATACGAGCAGTACTTC	CASSSSGTPYEQYF
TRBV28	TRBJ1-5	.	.	TGTGCCAGCAGTTTAGCCGGCCCGAGCAATCGGCCCCAGCATTTT	CASSLAGPSNRPQHF
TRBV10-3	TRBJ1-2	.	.	TGTGCCATCAGTGAGGCGGGCGGGAACTATGGCTACACCTTC	CAISEAGGNYGYTF
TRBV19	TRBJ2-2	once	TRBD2	TGTGCCAGTAGTATCTCACTAGCGGGAGTCGGGGGCACCGGGGAGCTGTTTTTT	CASSISLAGVGGTGELFF
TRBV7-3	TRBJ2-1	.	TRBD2	TGTGCCAGCAGCTTGGCGAGCGGGGGTACCTACAATGAGCAGTTCTTC	CASSLASGGTYNEQFF
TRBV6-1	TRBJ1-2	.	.	TGTGCCAGCAGTGGACCCGGGACCTCTAACTATGGCTACACCTTC	CASSGPGTSNYGYTF
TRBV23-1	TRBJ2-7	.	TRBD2	TGCGCCAGCAGCCGACTAAGCGGGAGGGCGCGGATGCAGTACTTC	CASSRLSGRARMQYF
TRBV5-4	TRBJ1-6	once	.	TGTGCCAGCAGCTTGTTCCCTGGACAGAGTAATTCACCCCTCCACTTT	CASSLFPGQSNSPLHF
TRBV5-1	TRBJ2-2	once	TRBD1	TGCGCCAGCAGCCTAGGTGTGCCGGGACAGGGGCGAACCGGGGAGCTGTTTTTT	CASSLGVPGQGRTGELFF
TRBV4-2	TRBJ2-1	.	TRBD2	TGTGCCAGCAGCCAAGATTCGAGGACTAGCGGCTTCTACAATGAGCAGTTCTTC	CASSQDSRTSGFYNEQFF
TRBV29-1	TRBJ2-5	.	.	TGCACCTATTCTTCGGAGACCCAGTACTTC	CTYSSETQYF
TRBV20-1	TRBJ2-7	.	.	TGCAGTGCTCCCGGGAACCCCGAGCAGTACTTC	CSAPGNPEQYF
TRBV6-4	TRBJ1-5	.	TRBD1	TGTGCCAGTTCCGGGACAGCAAATCAGCCCCAGCATTTT	CASSGTANQPQHF
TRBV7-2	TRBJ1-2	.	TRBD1	TGTGCCAGCAGCCCCGGGGGGACAGGGGGCGCGGGCTATGGCTACACCTTC	CASSPGGTGGAGYGYTF
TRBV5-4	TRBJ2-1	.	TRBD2	TGTGCCAGCAGCTTCCAGCGGGAGAGCTCCTACAATGAGCAGTTCTTC	CASSFQRESSYNEQFF
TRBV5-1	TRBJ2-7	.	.	TGCGCCAGCAGCATTGACCGGGCCCACGCCGAGCAGTACTTC	CASSIDRAHAEQYF
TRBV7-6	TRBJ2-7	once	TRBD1	TGTGCCAGCAGGCGGGGAACAGGGGGAACCTACGAGCAGTACTTC	CASRRGTGGTYEQYF
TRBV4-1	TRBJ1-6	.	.	TGCGCCAGCAGCCTGAGGTGGGGCGGAGGATTATATTCACCCCTCCACTTT	CASSLRWGGGLYSPLHF
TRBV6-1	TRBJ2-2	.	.	TGTGCCAGCAGTGAAGCATGGGGACCCCCTTCCGGGGAGCTGTTTTTT	CASSEAWGPPSGELFF
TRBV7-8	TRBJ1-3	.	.	TGTGCCAGCAGCTTAGGAGGGTACAGTGGAAACACCATATATTTT	CASSLGGYSGNTIYF
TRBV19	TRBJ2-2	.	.	TGTGCCAGTAGGCTTTGGGGTACGAGCAACACCGGGGAGCTGTTTTTT	CASRLWGTSNTGELFF
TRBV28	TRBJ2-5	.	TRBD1	TGTGCCAGCAGTTTAGGTGGACAGGGCGGAGAGACCCAGTACTTC	CASSLGGQGGETQYF
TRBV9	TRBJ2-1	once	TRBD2	TGTGCCAGCAGCACCGGAAGGACTAGCGGAAAATACAATGAGCAGTTCTTC	CASSTGRTSGKYNEQFF
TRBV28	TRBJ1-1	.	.	TGTGCCAGCAGTTCCTTCGCAGGGAGGGAGACTGAAGCTTTCTTT	CASSSFAGRETEAFF
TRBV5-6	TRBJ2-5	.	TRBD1	TGTGCCAGCAGCCTAACAGGGGTTGAGACCCAGTACTTC	CASSLTGVETQYF
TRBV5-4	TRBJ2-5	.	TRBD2	TGTGCCAGCAGCTTCTGGTCGGGAGGGGGAGAGACCCAGTACTTC	CASSFWSGGGETQYF
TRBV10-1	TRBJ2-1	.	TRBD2	TGCGCCAGCAGTGAGACTGAGGGACTAGGTTCCTACAATGAGCAGTTCTTC	CASSETEGLGSYNEQFF
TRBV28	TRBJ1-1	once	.	TGTGCCAGCAGCCCGGTGGGGGGCGGCGCTTTCTTT	CASSPVGGGAFF
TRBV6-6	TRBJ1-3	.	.	TGTGCCAGCAGTTACTCGGGACGGACCTCTGGAAACACCATATATTTT	CASSYSGRTSGNTIYF
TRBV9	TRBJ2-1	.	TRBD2	TGTGCCAGCAGCGTAGGGACTAGCGGAAGCCTCGGCTCCTACAATGAGCAGTTCTTC	CASSVGTSGSLGSYNEQFF
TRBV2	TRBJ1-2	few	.	TGTGCCAGCGCCCCTGCCATCGCGCTCTATGGCTACACCTTC	CASAPAIALYGYTF
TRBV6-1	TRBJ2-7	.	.	TGTGCCAGCAGTGAACAGGTAGTACCAATCTACGAGCAGTACTTC	CASSEQVVPIYEQYF
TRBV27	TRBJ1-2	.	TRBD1	TGTGCCAGCAGTTCGTACCGGGACAGGGGAGAAGCTAACTATGGCTACACCTTC	CASSSYRDRGEANYGYTF
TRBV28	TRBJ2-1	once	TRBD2	TGTGCCAGCAGCCCCGGGACTAGCGGCTACAATGAGCAGTTCTTC	CASSPGTSGYNEQFF
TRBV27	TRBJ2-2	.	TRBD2	TGTGCCAGCAGTTTCCGTGTCCTAGCGGGAACCGGGGAGCTGTTTTTT	CASSFRVLAGTGELFF
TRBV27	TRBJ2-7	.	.	TGTGCCAGCAGTTTTCGTGGCGCCTACGAGCAGTACTTC	CASSFRGAYEQYF
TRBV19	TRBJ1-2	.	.	TGTGCCAGTAGTGACAGGCCTACTAACTATGGCTACACCTTC	CASSDRPTNYGYTF
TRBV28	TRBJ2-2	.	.	TGTGCCAGCAGCCCGGCCCGTCTGTCGCTGTTTTTT	CASSPARLSLFF
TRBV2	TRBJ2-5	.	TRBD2	TGTGCCAGCAGTTGGAATAGCGGGAGGGCCGGCGAGACCCAGTACTTC	CASSWNSGRAGETQYF
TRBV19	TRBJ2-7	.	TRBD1	TGTGCCAGTAGTATAGGGGGGACAGGGGCTTCCTACGAGCAGTACTTC	CASSIGGTGASYEQYF